This paragraph covers one T cell receptor beta chain sequence. As yet, its antigen is unknown. Sequencing used immunoSEQ multiplex PCR; TCRdb keeps in-frame clones, though not all of them. The sample holds about 360,000 clones, 75% to 90% seen once. This sample was taken from a study of cytomegalovirus exposure and HLA in healthy donors. On the study more broadly: The same platform was used for the roughly 120 validation repertoires as for the approximately 730 first-cohort repertoires, as reported in a later analysis. Study observations and caveats: The investigators catalogued some 160 TCR beta chains as cytomegalovirus-associated.

CDR1 is KGHSY, CDR2 FQNENV, per germline. The CDR3 consists of 15 residues. V lost 4 bases and J lost 3; bases outside the gene matches: 5. It was the roughly 120-subject validation cohort, separate from the approximately 690-subject first cohort, to which the donors belonged. The chain is built from TRBV16 and TRBJ1-2, with TRBD1 identical over 10 bases. The TCR sequence derives from a woman aged 18-29 years in good health and CMV-seronegative. The specimen sequenced was PBMCs. CDR3 residues: CASSRATGGYYGYTF. CDR3 nucleotide sequence: TGTGCCAGCAGCCGAGCGACAGGGGGCTACTATGGCTACACCTTC.